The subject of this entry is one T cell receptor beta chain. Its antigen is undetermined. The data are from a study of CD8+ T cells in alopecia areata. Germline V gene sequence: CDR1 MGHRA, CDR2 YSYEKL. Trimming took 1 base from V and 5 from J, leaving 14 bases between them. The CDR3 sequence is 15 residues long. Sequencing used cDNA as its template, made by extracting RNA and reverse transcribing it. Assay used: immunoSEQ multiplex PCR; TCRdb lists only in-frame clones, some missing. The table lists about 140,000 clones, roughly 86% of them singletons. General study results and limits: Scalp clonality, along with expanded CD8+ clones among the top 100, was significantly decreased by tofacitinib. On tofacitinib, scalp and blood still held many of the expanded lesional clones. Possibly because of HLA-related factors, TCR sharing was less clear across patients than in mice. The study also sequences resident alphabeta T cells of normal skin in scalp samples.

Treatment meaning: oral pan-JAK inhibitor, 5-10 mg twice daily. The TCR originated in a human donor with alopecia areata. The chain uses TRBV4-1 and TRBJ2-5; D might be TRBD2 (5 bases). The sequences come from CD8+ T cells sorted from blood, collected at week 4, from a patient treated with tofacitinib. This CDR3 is CASSQVGSVGETQYF. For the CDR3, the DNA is TGCGCCAGCAGCCAAGTGGGTAGCGTAGGGGAGACCCAGTACTTC.